This T cell receptor (beta chain) was profiled in a study of response to subunit inactivated influenza vaccine. Only a few counts were recorded for this clonotype. V was pared by 6 bases and J by 2 bases, with 15 bases between. The CDR3 loop spans 14 amino acids. Looked up from germline, CDR1 is SGHDT and CDR2 is YYEEEE. In TCRdb, the RT-PCR reads were re-called with MiXCR into one record per CDR3 protein. Altogether hundreds of thousands of distinct CDR3 sequences are present, 11% being singletons, with the ten largest covering roughly 11%. The same data also went into a second study, on T cells expressing NK-cell markers. That report adds: Researchers built TCR beta cDNA using 5'RACE template switching with UMIs. Sorted CD3+CD56-NKG2C+, CD3+CD56+NKG2C- and CD3+CD56+NKG2C+ T cells were the source of the TCR beta repertoires. Among eight sequenced donors, seven carried HCMV seropositivity while one was seronegative. In a handful of donors, dominant CD3+CD56+NKG2C+ clones formed roughly 1.0-8% of CD8+ cells.

This chain links TRBV5-6 with TRBJ2-7, with a tentative D call TRBD2 (6 bases). The starting material was PBMCs from blood, obtained on the day of vaccination. The TCR was taken from a man aged 50-60 years who received an inactivated influenza vaccine. In DNA, the CDR3 is TGTGCCAGCACTACTCCCGGGAGAACCTACGAGCAGTACTTC. Translating gives CASTTPGRTYEQYF.